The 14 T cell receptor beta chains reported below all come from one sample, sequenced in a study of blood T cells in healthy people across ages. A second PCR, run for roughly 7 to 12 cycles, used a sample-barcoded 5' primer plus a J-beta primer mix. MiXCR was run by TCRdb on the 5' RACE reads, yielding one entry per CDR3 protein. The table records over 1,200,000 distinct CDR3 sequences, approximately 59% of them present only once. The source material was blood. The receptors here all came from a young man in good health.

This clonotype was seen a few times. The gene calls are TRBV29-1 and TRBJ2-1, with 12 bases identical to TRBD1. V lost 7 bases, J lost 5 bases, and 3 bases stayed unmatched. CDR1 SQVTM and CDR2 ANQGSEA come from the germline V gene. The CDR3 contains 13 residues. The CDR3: CSGGQGADNEQFF. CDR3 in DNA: TGCAGCGGGGGACAGGGGGCGGACAATGAGCAGTTCTTC.

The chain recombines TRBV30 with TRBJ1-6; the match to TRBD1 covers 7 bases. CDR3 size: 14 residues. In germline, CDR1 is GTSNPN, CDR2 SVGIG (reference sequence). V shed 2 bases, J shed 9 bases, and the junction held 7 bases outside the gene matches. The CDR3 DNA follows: TGTGCCTGGAGTCCCGGGACAGACAGTTCACCCCTCCACTTT. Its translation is CAWSPGTDSSPLHF.

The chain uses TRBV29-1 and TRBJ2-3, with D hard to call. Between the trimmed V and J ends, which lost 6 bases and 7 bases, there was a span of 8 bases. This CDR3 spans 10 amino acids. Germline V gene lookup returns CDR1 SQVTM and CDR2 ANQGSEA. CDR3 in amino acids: CSVTGNTQYF. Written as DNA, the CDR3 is TGCAGCGTGACTGGTAATACGCAGTATTTT.

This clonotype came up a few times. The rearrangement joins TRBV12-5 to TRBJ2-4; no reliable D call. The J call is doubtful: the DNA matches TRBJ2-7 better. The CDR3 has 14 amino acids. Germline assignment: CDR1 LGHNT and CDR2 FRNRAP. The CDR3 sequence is CASGSPTYPHEQYF. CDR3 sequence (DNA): TGTGCTAGTGGCTCGCCTACCTACCCCCACGAGCAGTACTTC.

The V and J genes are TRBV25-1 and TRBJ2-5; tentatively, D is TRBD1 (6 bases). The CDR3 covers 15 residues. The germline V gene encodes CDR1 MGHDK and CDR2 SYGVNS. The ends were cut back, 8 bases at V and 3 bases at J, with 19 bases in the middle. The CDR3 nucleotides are TGTGCCAGCGATCAGGGACAAGTATTAGAAGAGACCCAGTACTTC. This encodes CASDQGQVLEETQYF. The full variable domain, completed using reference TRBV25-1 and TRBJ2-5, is EADIYQTPRYLVIGTGKKITLECSQTMGHDKMYWYQQDPGMELHLIHYSYGVNSTEKGDLSSESTVSRIRTEHFPLTLESARPSHTSQYLCASDQGQVLEETQYFGPGTRLLVL.

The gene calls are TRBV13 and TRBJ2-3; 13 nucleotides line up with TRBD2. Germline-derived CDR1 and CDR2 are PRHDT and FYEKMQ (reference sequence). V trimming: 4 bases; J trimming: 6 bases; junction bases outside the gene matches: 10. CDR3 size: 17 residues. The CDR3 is CASSSPGTSGAWDTQYF. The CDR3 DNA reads TGTGCCAGCAGCTCCCCCGGGACTAGCGGGGCATGGGATACGCAGTATTTT.

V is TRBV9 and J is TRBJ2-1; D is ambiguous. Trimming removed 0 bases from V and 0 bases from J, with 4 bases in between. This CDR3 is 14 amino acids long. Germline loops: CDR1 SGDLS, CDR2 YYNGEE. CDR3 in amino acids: CASSVDASYNEQFF. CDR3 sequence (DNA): TGTGCCAGCAGCGTAGACGCCTCCTACAATGAGCAGTTCTTC.

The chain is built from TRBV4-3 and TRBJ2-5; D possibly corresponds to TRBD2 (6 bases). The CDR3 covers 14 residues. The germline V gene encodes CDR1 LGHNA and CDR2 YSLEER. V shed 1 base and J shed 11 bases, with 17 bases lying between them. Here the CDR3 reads CASSQGRDSVRQYF. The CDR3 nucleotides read TGCGCCAGCAGCCAAGGCCGGGACTCCGTGAGGCAGTACTTC.

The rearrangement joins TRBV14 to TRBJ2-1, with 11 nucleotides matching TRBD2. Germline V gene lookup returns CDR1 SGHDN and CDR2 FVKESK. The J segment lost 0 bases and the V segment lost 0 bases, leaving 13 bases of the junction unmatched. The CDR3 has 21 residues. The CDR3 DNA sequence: TGTGCCAGCAGCCAAGATAGCGGACTAGCGGGCATCTATAGCTCCTACAATGAGCAGTTCTTC. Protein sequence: CASSQDSGLAGIYSSYNEQFF.

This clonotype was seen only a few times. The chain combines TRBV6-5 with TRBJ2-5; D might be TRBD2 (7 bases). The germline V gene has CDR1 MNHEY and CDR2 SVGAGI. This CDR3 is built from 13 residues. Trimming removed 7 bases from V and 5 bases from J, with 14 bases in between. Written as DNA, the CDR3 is TGTGCCAGCAACAAAGGGGGGGTTGAGACCCAGTACTTC. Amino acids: CASNKGGVETQYF.

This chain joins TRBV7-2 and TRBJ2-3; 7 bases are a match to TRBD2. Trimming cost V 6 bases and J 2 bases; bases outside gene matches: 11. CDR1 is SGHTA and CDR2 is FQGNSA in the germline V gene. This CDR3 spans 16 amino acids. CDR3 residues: CASSQGGTSSTDTQYF. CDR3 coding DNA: TGTGCCAGCAGTCAGGGAGGGACCTCATCCACAGATACGCAGTATTTT.

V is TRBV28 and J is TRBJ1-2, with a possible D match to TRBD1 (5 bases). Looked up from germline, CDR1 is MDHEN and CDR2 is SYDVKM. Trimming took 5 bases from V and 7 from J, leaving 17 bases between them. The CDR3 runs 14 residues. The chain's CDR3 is CASSLYIGTGGYTF. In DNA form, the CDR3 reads TGTGCCAGCAGTCTCTATATCGGGACGGGTGGCTACACCTTC.

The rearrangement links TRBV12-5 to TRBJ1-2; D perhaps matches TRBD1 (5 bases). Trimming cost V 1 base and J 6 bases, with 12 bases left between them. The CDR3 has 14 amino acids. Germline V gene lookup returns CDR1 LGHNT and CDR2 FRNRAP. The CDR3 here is CASGLGGSGDGYTF. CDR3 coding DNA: TGTGCTAGTGGTTTGGGGGGCTCGGGAGATGGCTACACCTTC.

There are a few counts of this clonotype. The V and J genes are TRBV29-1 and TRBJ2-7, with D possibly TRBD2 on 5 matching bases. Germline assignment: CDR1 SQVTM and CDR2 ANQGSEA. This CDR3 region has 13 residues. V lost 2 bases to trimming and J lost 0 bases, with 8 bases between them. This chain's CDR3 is CSVEIAGSYEQYF. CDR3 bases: TGCAGCGTTGAAATCGCGGGCTCCTACGAGCAGTACTTC.